This T cell receptor (beta chain) was captured by sequencing in a study of blood T cell repertoires in COVID-19. The assay was immunoSEQ multiplex PCR, and TCRdb's table has in-frame clones only and misses some. Seen here are about 240,000 clones, about 82% observed once, and the top ten hold over 9%. The count of this clone is one. An end of the junction differs from the germline gene, which may be a read error. The TCR comes from a man older than 75 with acute or convalescent COVID-19. The sequenced sample was peripheral blood.

CDR3 coding DNA: TGTGCCAGCAGTTTAGAGACTAGCGGGAGTCAATACAATGAGCAGTTCTTC. Protein product: CASSLETSGSQYNEQFF. This rearrangement joins TRBV7-6 to TRBJ2-1; TRBD2 matches 12 bases. From germline, CDR1 is SGHVS and CDR2 FNYEAQ. There are 17 residues in the CDR3.